The 8 T cell receptor beta chains reported below all come from one sample, sequenced in a study of cytomegalovirus exposure and HLA in healthy donors. The primer mix had 60 Vbeta and 13 Jbeta primers. Generated by immunoSEQ multiplex PCR, the TCRdb table keeps only in-frame clones and is missing some. The sample lists roughly 140,000 clones, around 80% occurring once. The material sequenced was PBMCs. All receptors derive from a man aged 40-55 years in good health and CMV-seropositive.

The CDR3 here is CASSEGASNQPQHF. DNA for the CDR3: TGTGCCAGCAGTGAAGGGGCCTCAAATCAGCCCCAGCATTTT. The V and J genes are TRBV2 and TRBJ1-5; D is uncertain. This CDR3 has 14 residues. Deletions cut 1 base from V and 4 bases from J, with 8 bases between. Germline V lookup: CDR1 SNHLY, CDR2 FYNNEI.

This clone was detected only a few times. The V and J genes are TRBV7-2 and TRBJ2-7; TRBD2 agrees at 10 bases. J lost 5 bases, V lost 6 bases, and 4 bases had no gene match. Per the germline V gene, CDR1 is SGHTA and CDR2 is FQGNSA. The CDR3 runs 13 residues. CDR3 protein: CASRSGLADEQYF. The CDR3, as DNA: TGTGCCAGCAGATCCGGACTAGCGGACGAGCAGTACTTC.

The J gene is TRBJ2-3, the V gene TRBV6-6; D perhaps matches TRBD2 (5 bases). Germline V gives CDR1 MNHNY, CDR2 SVGAGI (reference sequence). This CDR3 is 15 amino acids long. Trimming took 7 bases from V and 1 from J, leaving 15 bases between them. CDR3 nucleotides: TGTGCCAGCACCCCGGACTTGTTCCGCACAGATACGCAGTATTTT. It specifies CASTPDLFRTDTQYF.

This clone was seen a handful of times. The chain joins TRBV4-3 to TRBJ1-1, with 8 bases matching TRBD1. Germline CDR1 LGHNA, CDR2 YSLEER. This CDR3 is built from 16 residues. Losses at the gene ends were 7 bases for V and 7 bases for J; bases not matched to a gene: 17. The CDR3 spells CASTRDVAGGFGEAFF. CDR3 nucleotide sequence: TGCGCCAGCACTCGAGACGTGGCAGGGGGCTTTGGTGAAGCTTTCTTT.

The chain employs TRBV9 and TRBJ2-1; 7 nucleotides agree with TRBD2. The CDR3 totals 12 residues. V was clipped by 4 bases and J by 16 bases; unmatched bases: 11. Per the germline V gene, CDR1 is SGDLS and CDR2 is YYNGEE. The DNA for the CDR3 is TGTGCCAGCAGCCCCCAGCGGGACCCTTTTTTCTTC. Its protein is CASSPQRDPFFF.

The V call is TRBV15, the J call TRBJ1-3; the match to TRBD1 covers 10 bases. Losses at the gene ends were 5 bases for V and 8 bases for J; bases not matched to a gene: 12. Germline values: CDR1 LNHNV, CDR2 YYDKDF (reference sequence). The CDR3 totals 16 residues. The CDR3 region has the DNA TGTGCCACCAGCGGCCGGGACAGGGGCCCTCCTTACACCATATATTTT. Protein sequence: CATSGRDRGPPYTIYF.

This clone was seen more than once but under ten times. The same CDR3 can be traced to other DNA sequences in this sample. V gene TRBV6-5 combines with J gene TRBJ2-3, with 13 bases lining up with TRBD2. Germline V gene lookup returns CDR1 MNHEY and CDR2 SVGAGI. V was pared by 6 bases and J by 3 bases, with 3 bases of the junction left unmatched. The CDR3 runs 15 residues. CDR3 amino acids: CASRTGLAGTDTQYF. Here the CDR3 DNA reads TGTGCCAGCAGGACGGGACTAGCGGGAACAGATACGCAGTATTTT.

A few counts support this clone. The rearrangement links TRBV6-5 to TRBJ2-5, with D maybe TRBD2 (6 bases). The DNA end is more similar to TRBJ2-7, so the J call may be wrong. The germline gives CDR1 MNHEY, CDR2 SVGAGI. This CDR3 region has 14 residues. The CDR3 region is CASRDYSTAYEQYF. The CDR3 DNA reads as TGTGCCAGCAGGGACTACTCGACAGCCTACGAGCAGTACTTC.